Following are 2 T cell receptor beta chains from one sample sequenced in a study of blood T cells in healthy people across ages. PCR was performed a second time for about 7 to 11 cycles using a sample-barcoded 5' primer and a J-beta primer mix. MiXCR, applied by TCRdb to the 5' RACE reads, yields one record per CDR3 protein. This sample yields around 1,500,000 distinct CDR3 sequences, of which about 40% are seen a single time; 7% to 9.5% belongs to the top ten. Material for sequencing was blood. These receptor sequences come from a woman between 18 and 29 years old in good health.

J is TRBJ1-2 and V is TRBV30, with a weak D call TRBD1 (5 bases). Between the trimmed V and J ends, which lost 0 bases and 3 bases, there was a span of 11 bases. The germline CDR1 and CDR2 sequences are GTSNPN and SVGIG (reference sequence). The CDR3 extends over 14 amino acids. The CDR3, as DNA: TGTGCCTGGAGTGTCGGGGGGGGAGACTATGGCTACACCTTC. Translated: CAWSVGGGDYGYTF. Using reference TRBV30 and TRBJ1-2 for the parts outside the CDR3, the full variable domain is SQTIHQWPATLVQPVGSPLSLECTVEGTSNPNLYWYRQAAGRGLQLLFYSVGIGQISSEVPQNLSASRPQDRQFILSSKKLLLSDSGFYLCAWSVGGGDYGYTFGSGTRLTVV.

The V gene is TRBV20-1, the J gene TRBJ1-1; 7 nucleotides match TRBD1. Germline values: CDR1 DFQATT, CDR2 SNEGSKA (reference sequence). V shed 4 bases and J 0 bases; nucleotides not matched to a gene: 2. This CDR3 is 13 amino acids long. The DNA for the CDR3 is TGCAGTGCTACGGGACAGCTGAACACTGAAGCTTTCTTT. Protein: CSATGQLNTEAFF.